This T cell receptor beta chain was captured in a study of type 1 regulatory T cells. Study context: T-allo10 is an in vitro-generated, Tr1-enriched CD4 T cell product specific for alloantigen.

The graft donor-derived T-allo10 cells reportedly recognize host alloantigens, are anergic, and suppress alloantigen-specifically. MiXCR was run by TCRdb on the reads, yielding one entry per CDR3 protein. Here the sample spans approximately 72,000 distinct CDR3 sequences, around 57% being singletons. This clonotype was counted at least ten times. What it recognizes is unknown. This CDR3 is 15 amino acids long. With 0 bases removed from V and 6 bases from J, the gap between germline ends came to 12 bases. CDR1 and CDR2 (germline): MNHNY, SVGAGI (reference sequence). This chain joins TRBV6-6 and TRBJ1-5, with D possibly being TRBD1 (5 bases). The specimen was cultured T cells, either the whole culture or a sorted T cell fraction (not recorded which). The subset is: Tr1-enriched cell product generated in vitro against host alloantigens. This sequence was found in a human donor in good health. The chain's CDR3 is CASSYSGTSAQPQHF. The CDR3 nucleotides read TGTGCCAGCAGTTACTCAGGGACCAGTGCTCAGCCCCAGCATTTT.